Listed below are T cell receptor beta chains from one sample, sequenced in a study of glioma-infiltrating T cells. TCRdb re-called the multiplex PCR reads with MiXCR, one entry per CDR3 protein. The sample lists about 210,000 distinct CDR3 sequences; more than 25% were seen once. The specimen sequenced was glioma tissue, nonneoplastic brain tissue, or PBMCs (not recorded which). These receptors originate from a human donor with low-grade glioma or glioblastoma, undergoing nonglioma brain surgery, or in good health (not recorded which). Both conserved end residues are part of each CDR3. The D gene is left open where the match is weak. Clone size is stated in some rows and not others, as once, few, many or a class when expanded.

clone_size	v_call	d_call	j_call	cdr3_aa	cdr3_nt
many	TRBV27	.	TRBJ1-2	CASSLAPGNYGYTF	TGTGCCAGCAGTTTGGCACCGGGAAACTATGGCTACACCTTC
many	TRBV6-1	TRBD1	TRBJ1-2	CASSDPTGGAYGYTF	TGTGCCAGCAGTGACCCCACAGGGGGCGCGTATGGCTACACCTTC
many	TRBV27	TRBD1	TRBJ1-1	CASSAFRGRGTEAFF	TGTGCCAGCAGTGCCTTTAGGGGGCGTGGAACTGAAGCTTTCTTT
.	TRBV19	.	TRBJ2-7	CASMSRDHEQYF	TGTGCCAGTATGAGCAGGGACCACGAGCAGTACTTC
.	TRBV29-1	TRBD2	TRBJ2-3	CSVELAGVYTQYF	TGCAGCGTTGAACTAGCGGGAGTGTATACGCAGTATTTT
many	TRBV7-2	.	TRBJ1-6	CASSLGIGFNSPLHF	TGTGCCAGCAGCTTAGGGATCGGGTTTAATTCACCCCTCCACTTT
many	TRBV5-1	TRBD1	TRBJ1-2	CASSWGQTNYGYTF	TGTGCCAGCAGCTGGGGACAGACTAACTATGGCTACACCTTC
few	TRBV2	TRBD1	TRBJ2-1	CASGKRTGLGYNEQFF	TGTGCCAGCGGGAAAAGGACAGGGTTGGGATACAATGAGCAGTTCTTC
.	TRBV6-2/TRBV6-3	.	TRBJ2-7	CGSSPDRSEQYF	TGTGGCAGCAGCCCAGACAGGAGCGAGCAGTACTTC
many	TRBV7-9	.	TRBJ2-1	CASSVDGYGQFF	TGTGCCAGCAGCGTGGACGGATACGGGCAGTTCTTC
.	TRBV29-1	.	TRBJ2-7	CSFRRRGDYEQYF	TGCAGCTTCCGGCGGCGGGGAGACTACGAGCAGTACTTC
.	TRBV5-4	TRBD1	TRBJ1-4	CASSRRDRGPPAEKLFF	TGTGCCAGCAGCCGCCGGGACAGGGGTCCCCCGGCTGAAAAACTGTTTTTT
many	TRBV28	.	TRBJ1-1	CASSLPPPQGWTEAFF	TGTGCCAGCAGTTTACCCCCACCCCAAGGTTGGACTGAAGCTTTCTTT
many	TRBV28	.	TRBJ1-1	CASIAGGTEAFF	TGTGCCAGCATCGCAGGTGGGACTGAAGCTTTCTTT
few	TRBV19	.	TRBJ1-3	CASSPGSENTIYF	TGTGCCAGTAGTCCAGGGTCGGAAAACACCATATATTTT
many	TRBV27	.	TRBJ1-5	CASRIRGTSVNQPQHF	TGTGCCAGCAGAATCAGGGGCACCTCCGTCAATCAGCCCCAGCATTTT
many	TRBV20-1	.	TRBJ2-3	CSARDSLYGRVSTDTQYF	TGCAGTGCTAGAGATAGTTTATATGGCAGGGTTAGCACAGATACGCAGTATTTT
few	TRBV6-1	.	TRBJ2-7	CASTMTSLAPHEQYF	TGTGCCAGCACTATGACGTCGCTAGCCCCTCACGAGCAGTACTTC
many	TRBV28	.	TRBJ1-5	CASSPARGYNQPQHF	TGTGCCAGCAGTCCAGCTCGAGGATACAATCAGCCCCAGCATTTT
many	TRBV29-1	.	TRBJ2-5	CSGLRDTDQETQYF	TGCAGCGGCCTGAGGGACACCGACCAAGAGACCCAGTACTTC
few	TRBV5-4	TRBD2	TRBJ2-1	CASSLSASGNYNEQFF	TGTGCCAGCAGCTTATCGGCTAGCGGGAACTACAATGAGCAGTTCTTC
few	TRBV29-1	.	TRBJ1-3	CSVQPTSGNTIYF	TGCAGCGTTCAGCCGACCTCTGGAAACACCATATATTTT
many	TRBV3-1	TRBD2	TRBJ2-7	CASSQDYPSGRAYF	TGTGCCAGCAGCCAAGATTACCCTAGCGGGAGGGCCTACTTC
many	TRBV19	.	TRBJ2-5	CASTRVPGETQYF	TGTGCCAGTACCAGGGTTCCGGGGGAGACCCAGTACTTC
.	TRBV7-3	TRBD1	TRBJ2-2	CASSPNSDRGGAGELFF	TGTGCCAGCAGCCCTAATTCGGACAGGGGAGGGGCCGGGGAGCTGTTTTTT
.	TRBV5-4	TRBD1	TRBJ2-7	CASSLARGSGVEQYF	TGTGCCAGCAGCTTGGCCAGGGGGTCTGGGGTGGAGCAGTACTTC
many	TRBV4-1	TRBD1	TRBJ1-4	CASSAGTGAEKLFF	TGCGCCAGCAGCGCCGGGACAGGGGCTGAAAAACTGTTTTTT
few	TRBV19	.	TRBJ2-2	CASSMVEGYTGELFF	TGTGCCAGTAGTATGGTTGAAGGATACACCGGGGAGCTGTTTTTT
.	TRBV19	.	TRBJ2-1	CASSISSGTYNEQFF	TGTGCCAGTAGTATATCGAGCGGAACCTACAATGAGCAGTTCTTC
once	TRBV30	.	TRBJ2-3	CAWGLGVTDTQYF	TGTGCCTGGGGTTTGGGCGTCACAGATACGCAGTATTTT
few	TRBV12-3/TRBV12-4	.	TRBJ2-7	CASSLGQYGSYEQYF	TGTGCCAGCAGTTTGGGGCAATATGGTTCCTACGAGCAGTACTTC
.	TRBV20-1	TRBD1	TRBJ1-1	CSSRGFGTEAFF	TGCAGTTCCAGGGGGTTTGGCACTGAAGCTTTCTTT
many	TRBV20-1	.	TRBJ2-1	CSARKGSFSDEQFF	TGCAGTGCACGAAAAGGGTCATTTTCCGATGAGCAGTTCTTC
many	TRBV12-3/TRBV12-4	.	TRBJ1-2	CASSVGRSAVPQGYTF	TGTGCCAGCAGCGTGGGCAGGTCGGCAGTCCCACAAGGCTACACCTTC
few	TRBV12-3/TRBV12-4	TRBD1	TRBJ2-5	CASSLVEGARRETQYF	TGTGCCAGCAGTTTAGTTGAGGGGGCGCGGAGAGAGACCCAGTACTTC
.	TRBV18	.	TRBJ2-1	CASSPILGPGNEQFF	TGTGCCAGCTCACCAATTTTGGGACCGGGCAATGAGCAGTTCTTC
.	TRBV12-3/TRBV12-4	.	TRBJ1-5	CASSGKGQPQHF	TGTGCCAGCAGTGGGAAAGGCCAGCCCCAGCATTTT
many	TRBV7-2	TRBD1	TRBJ2-7	CASSSGTGLYEQYF	TGTGCCAGCAGCTCAGGGACAGGGCTATACGAGCAGTACTTC
few	TRBV29-1	.	TRBJ1-2	CSVGGGELYGYTF	TGCAGCGTTGGAGGCGGAGAACTCTATGGCTACACCTTC
many	TRBV14	.	TRBJ1-1	CASSQDPTGLTAFF	TGTGCCAGCAGCCAAGACCCGACAGGACTAACAGCTTTCTTT
few	TRBV12-3/TRBV12-4	.	TRBJ1-5	CASSLGGSQHF	TGTGCCAGCAGTTTGGGGGGATCCCAGCATTTT
.	TRBV5-5	TRBD2	TRBJ2-7	CASSSSGTSGRAHEQYF	TGTGCCAGCAGCTCATCCGGGACTAGCGGGAGGGCCCACGAGCAGTACTTC
many	TRBV7-2	TRBD1	TRBJ1-5	CASRQTGGHASGPQHF	TGTGCCAGCAGACAAACAGGGGGCCACGCATCGGGGCCCCAGCATTTT
.	TRBV20-1	TRBD1	TRBJ2-1	CSARGGTVRKETKFF	TGCAGTGCTAGAGGAGGGACAGTAAGAAAGGAGACCAAGTTCTTC
.	TRBV7-9	TRBD1	TRBJ2-2	CASNRQGAAWELFF	TGTGCCAGCAACCGACAGGGGGCGGCCTGGGAGCTGTTTTTT
many	TRBV28	TRBD2	TRBJ2-5	CASSLLASGGNQYF	TGTGCCAGCAGTTTATTGGCTAGCGGGGGCAATCAGTACTTC
.	TRBV4-2	TRBD2	TRBJ2-5	CASSRGGTSGSVPETQYF	TGTGCCAGCAGCCGAGGGGGGACTAGCGGGAGTGTACCAGAGACCCAGTACTTC
many	TRBV19	.	TRBJ1-5	CASSMRTDQPQHF	TGTGCCAGTAGTATGAGGACGGATCAGCCCCAGCATTTT
.	TRBV24-1	TRBD2	TRBJ2-5	CATNALRDGTISGLAGGAQYF	TGTGCCACCAACGCACTCCGGGACGGTACAATTTCGGGACTAGCGGGAGGGGCCCAGTACTTC